Presented here are 23 T cell receptor beta chains from one specimen sequenced in a study of vaccination and CD4 T cells after COVID-19. The time point: late sampling 161 to 241 days after vaccination in three convalescent patients. Treatment meaning: approximately nine-day PBMC culture with coronavirus spike peptide pools or control peptides (ViraFEST assay). Cultured CD4+ T cells had their DNA profiled by the Oncomine TCR Beta short-read assay. TCRdb ran MiXCR on the PCR reads and lists one entry per CDR3 protein. The table has about 15,000 distinct CDR3 sequences, 52% seen once. No antigen has been assigned to these receptors. The sample in question was CD4+ T cells from blood, cultured in vitro, obtained about 7 months after SARS-CoV-2 vaccination. All receptors come from a human donor who had recovered from COVID-19.

The rearrangement links TRBV20-1 to TRBJ1-1, with D possibly matching TRBD1 (5 bases). The CDR3 extends over 11 amino acids. CDR1 DFQATT and CDR2 SNEGSKA come from the germline V gene (reference sequence). V dropped 6 bases and J dropped 7 bases, with 12 bases sitting between them. The CDR3 sequence: CSAQRQLEAFF. The CDR3 DNA reads as TGCAGTGCGCAACGACAGCTTGAAGCTTTCTTT.

The sample holds a few counts of this clonotype. The rearrangement uses TRBV7-2 and TRBJ2-3, with D perhaps TRBD1 (5 bases). V was shortened by 5 bases and J by 4 bases, with 16 bases between the two germline ends. CDR3 length: 15 amino acids. Germline CDR1 SGHTA, CDR2 FQGNSA. The CDR3 is CASSPMGRRPDTQYF. The CDR3, as DNA: TGTGCCAGCAGCCCAATGGGGCGTAGGCCAGATACGCAGTATTTT. Using reference TRBV7-2 and TRBJ2-3 for the parts outside the CDR3, the full variable domain is GAGVSQSPSNKVTEKGKDVELRCDPISGHTALYWYRQSLGQGLEFLIYFQGNSAPDKSGLPSDRFSAERTGGSVSTLTIQRTQQEDSAVYLCASSPMGRRPDTQYFGPGTRLTVL.

This chain connects TRBV20-1 to TRBJ1-2; 8 bases line up with TRBD1. V trimming: 6 bases; J trimming: 4 bases; junction bases outside the gene matches: 10. The CDR3 has 14 amino acids. Germline V gene data show CDR1 as DFQATT and CDR2 as SNEGSKA (reference sequence). The CDR3 loop reads CSARTGGGFYGYTF. The CDR3 region has the DNA TGCAGTGCCCGAACAGGGGGAGGATTCTATGGCTACACCTTC.

The rearrangement joins TRBV25-1 to TRBJ1-6, with TRBD1 identical over 10 bases. J gave up 9 bases and V 8 bases, and 4 bases lay outside the gene matches. Germline loops: CDR1 MGHDK, CDR2 SYGVNS. The CDR3 length is 13 residues. The CDR3 region has the DNA TGTGCCAGCGGGGACAGGGGTGGTTCACCCCTCCACTTT. Its protein is CASGDRGGSPLHF.

The chain combines TRBV2 with TRBJ1-5, with D hard to call. The germline V and J ends were trimmed by 4 bases and 5 bases, with 6 bases remaining between them. The CDR3 runs to 12 residues. In germline, CDR1 is SNHLY, CDR2 FYNNEI. The CDR3 spells CASSAGYQPQHF. The CDR3 bases are TGTGCCAGCAGTGCGGGGTATCAGCCCCAGCATTTT.

The rearrangement joins TRBV7-8 to TRBJ2-6, with D possibly matching TRBD1 (6 bases). Trimming shortened V by 6 bases and J by 3 bases, and 6 bases separated the two germline ends. Germline lookup yields CDR1 SGHVS and CDR2 FQNEAQ. The CDR3 is made up of 13 amino acids. The CDR3 DNA follows: TGTGCCAGCAGGGACAGTGGGGCCAACGTCCTGACTTTC. Protein: CASRDSGANVLTF.

The V and J genes are TRBV20-1 and TRBJ2-7; 14 bases are shared with TRBD2. In germline, CDR1 is DFQATT, CDR2 SNEGSKA (reference sequence). This CDR3 region has 16 residues. V lost 1 base to trimming and J lost 6 bases; unmatched junction nucleotides: 8. The CDR3 loop is CSARGGLAGVWFEQYF. The CDR3 DNA follows: TGCAGTGCTAGAGGGGGACTAGCGGGAGTGTGGTTCGAGCAGTACTTC.

V and J are TRBV18 and TRBJ1-1; 8 bases align to TRBD1. Germline lookup yields CDR1 KGHSH and CDR2 LQKENI. The CDR3 sequence is 13 residues long. V shed 1 base and J 7 bases; nucleotides not matched to a gene: 2. DNA of the CDR3: TGTGCCAGCTCACCACAACAGGGGGTTGAAGCTTTCTTT. Residues: CASSPQQGVEAFF.

This clonotype has a handful of counts. The chain employs TRBV20-1 and TRBJ2-3; D is unclear. Trimming took off 6 bases at V and 2 bases at J, with 6 bases between the two ends. Germline V gene lookup returns CDR1 DFQATT and CDR2 SNEGSKA (reference sequence). The CDR3 contains 11 residues. Here the CDR3 DNA reads TGCAGTGCCCACCACACAGATACGCAGTATTTT. It specifies CSAHHTDTQYF.

The chain uses TRBV6-1 and TRBJ2-7; D might be TRBD1 or TRBD2, each matching 5 bases. The CDR3 is 15 amino acids. Trimming took off 6 bases at V and 3 bases at J, with 18 bases between the two ends. The V gene's germline CDR1 is MNHNS and CDR2 SASEGT. The CDR3 DNA is TGTGCCAGCAGCATCCAGGGTTCCGGGGACTACGAGCAGTACTTC. It is translated as CASSIQGSGDYEQYF.

V and J are TRBV21-1 and TRBJ2-1; whether TRBD2, the table's D call, matches the DNA was not checked. TRBV21-1 is assigned pseudogene status. The CDR3 contains 13 residues. CDR3 in DNA: TGTGCCAGCACCCCAGGGAGGGGACTAGTATTAATCTTC. Translation gives CASTPGRGLVLIF.

The V and J genes are TRBV7-9 and TRBJ2-2; TRBD2 matches 8 bases. The CDR3 covers 15 residues. The J segment lost 5 bases and the V segment lost 5 bases, leaving 7 bases of the junction unmatched. Germline V CDR1 and CDR2: SEHNR, FQNEAQ (reference sequence). The CDR3 loop is CASSLSGIRTGELFF. The CDR3 DNA is TGTGCCAGCAGCCTTAGCGGGATTAGAACCGGGGAGCTGTTTTTT.

CDR3 nucleotide sequence: TGTGCCAGTAGCCCCCAGGCCGGGACGCCCCAGCATTTT. Translated: CASSPQAGTPQHF. The chain couples TRBV19 to TRBJ1-5; a possible D gene is TRBD1 (5 bases). CDR3 length: 13 amino acids. The germline CDR1 and CDR2 sequences are LNHDA and SQIVND (reference sequence). The ends were cut back, 6 bases at V and 9 bases at J, with 15 bases in the middle.

A few counts support this clonotype. This chain joins TRBV4-1 and TRBJ2-7; D is uncertain. V was shortened by 1 base and J by 5 bases, with 18 bases between the two germline ends. This CDR3 region has 16 residues. The germline CDR1 and CDR2 sequences are MGHRA and YSYEKL. The CDR3 here is CASSQVDILTYHEQYF. In DNA, the CDR3 is TGCGCCAGCAGCCAAGTCGATATCCTTACTTATCACGAGCAGTACTTC.

The gene calls are TRBV15 and TRBJ1-2; 10 positions match TRBD1. The CDR3 is 15 residues long. The V gene's germline CDR1 is LNHNV and CDR2 YYDKDF (reference sequence). Germline trimming cut 0 bases from V and 10 bases from J; bases unmatched to any gene: 8. CDR3 protein: CATSRDPGTGDVYTF. CDR3 nucleotides: TGTGCCACCAGCAGAGATCCCGGGACAGGGGATGTCTACACCTTC. The full variable domain, its missing parts supplied by reference TRBV15 and TRBJ1-2, is DAMVIQNPRYQVTQFGKPVTLSCSQTLNHNVMYWYQQKSSQAPKLLFHYYDKDFNNEADTPDNFQSRRPNTSFCFLDIRSPGLGDTAMYLCATSRDPGTGDVYTFGSGTRLTVV.

This clonotype was seen only a few times. This chain uses TRBV2 with TRBJ2-2; D is ambiguous. Germline CDR1 and CDR2: SNHLY and FYNNEI. V was shortened by 6 bases and J by 5 bases, with 10 bases between the two germline ends. The CDR3 covers 13 residues. For the CDR3, the DNA is TGTGCCAGCAGAGGACGAGGAACCGGGGAGCTGTTTTTT. Its protein is CASRGRGTGELFF.

The chain employs TRBV6-1 and TRBJ2-1; tentatively, D is TRBD2 (6 bases). Germline-derived CDR1 and CDR2 are MNHNS and SASEGT. Trimming cost V 2 bases and J 0 bases, with 8 bases left between them. The CDR3 has 15 amino acids. The CDR3: CASSERRGSYNEQFF. In DNA form, the CDR3 reads TGTGCCAGCAGTGAACGGCGGGGCTCCTACAATGAGCAGTTCTTC.

V and J are TRBV20-1 and TRBJ2-3, with D possibly matching TRBD2 (6 bases). Germline assignment: CDR1 DFQATT and CDR2 SNEGSKA (reference sequence). Trimming shortened V by 0 bases and J by 0 bases, and 7 bases separated the two germline ends. The CDR3 is 14 amino acids. Here the CDR3 DNA reads TGCAGTGCTAGAGATGCGGGAAGCACAGATACGCAGTATTTT. It encodes CSARDAGSTDTQYF.

This clonotype was seen a few times. One end of the junction does not line up with germline, which may come from a read error. The chain recombines TRBV20-1 with TRBJ1-6, with TRBD1 as a possible D gene (6 bases). The CDR3 is 16 amino acids. In germline, CDR1 is DFQATT, CDR2 SNEGSKA (reference sequence). The CDR3: CSARVWDTSYNSPLHF. CDR3 coding DNA: TGCAGTGCCAGAGTCTGGGACACCTCCTATAATTCACCCCTCCACTTT.

J is TRBJ2-6 and V is TRBV7-3, with 9 positions matching TRBD1. The junction had 4 bases not matched to a gene; V was cut back by 1 base and J by 0 bases. The length of the CDR3 is 18 residues. Germline V gene sequence: CDR1 SGHTA, CDR2 FQGTGA. For the CDR3, the DNA is TGTGCCAGCAGCTTAAACAGGGGGCTTCCCTCTGGGGCCAACGTCCTGACTTTC. Translating it yields CASSLNRGLPSGANVLTF. Complete variable domain (other parts from reference TRBV7-3 and TRBJ2-6): GAGVSQTPSNKVTEKGKYVELRCDPISGHTALYWYRQSLGQGPEFLIYFQGTGAADDSGLPNDRFFAVRPEGSVSTLKIQRTERGDSAVYLCASSLNRGLPSGANVLTFGAGSRLTVL.

There are a few counts of this clonotype. The chain joins TRBV19 to TRBJ2-7, with 14 bases matching TRBD2. The CDR3 has 15 residues. With V trimmed by 4 bases and J by 5 bases, 4 bases remained unmatched. Germline values: CDR1 LNHDA, CDR2 SQIVND (reference sequence). CDR3 residues: CASSTLGLAGDEQYF. In DNA form, the CDR3 reads TGTGCCAGTAGTACTCTGGGACTAGCGGGAGACGAGCAGTACTTC.

The chain is built from TRBV7-8 and TRBJ1-1; TRBD1 aligns across 7 bases. Trimming at V came to 1 base and at J to 1 base, leaving 6 bases not matched to a gene. Germline V lookup: CDR1 SGHVS, CDR2 FQNEAQ. The CDR3 loop spans 16 amino acids. CDR3 coding DNA: TGTGCCAGCAGCTTAGGCGGTCGGGACAGGAACACTGAAGCTTTCTTT. As protein: CASSLGGRDRNTEAFF.

For the CDR3, the DNA is TGTGCCAGCAGAGAGGTAGATACGCAGTATTTT. Translated: CASREVDTQYF. The V gene is TRBV12-3 or TRBV12-4, the J gene TRBJ2-3; D not resolved. Trimming left V 6 bases short and J 5 bases short, with 6 bases between. CDR3 size: 11 residues.